This T cell receptor beta chain emerged from a study of metastatic and nonmetastatic thyroid tumors. No patient received treatment before thyroid surgery. There are many counts of this clone. Germline V gene lookup returns CDR1 MGHRA and CDR2 YSYEKL. Trimming took 4 bases from V and 2 from J, leaving 12 bases between them. This CDR3 is 16 amino acids long. TCRdb re-clonotyped the PCR reads via MiXCR. Found here are about 40,000 clones, about 16% of them singletons; the top ten hold 3.8%. The chain is built from TRBV4-1 and TRBJ2-6; no clear D. Material for sequencing was blood. The source of this sequence is a female donor with papillary thyroid cancer or a benign thyroid nodule (not recorded which). Some clones in this sample may be carry-over from other donors' samples. The CDR3 region is CASSPTFSAGANVLTF. DNA for the CDR3: TGCGCCAGCAGCCCGACCTTCAGCGCTGGGGCCAACGTCCTGACTTTC.